The source of this TCR beta chain is a study of blood T cell repertoires in COVID-19. CDR1 and CDR2 from the germline V gene are SNHLY and FYNNEI. The V gene end was trimmed by 6 bases and the J gene end by 9 bases; junction bases not matched to a gene: 3. The CDR3 consists of 13 residues. Sequencing used immunoSEQ multiplex PCR; TCRdb keeps in-frame clones, though not all of them. The table includes more than 95,000 clones, approximately 90% detected once. Sequencing input: peripheral blood. The TCR was taken from a human donor in a cohort sampled during active COVID-19. This chain joins TRBV2 and TRBJ1-6; 9 bases agree with TRBD1. DNA of the CDR3: TGTGCCAGCAGCGGACAGGGGAGTTCACCCCTCCACTTT. Amino acids: CASSGQGSSPLHF.